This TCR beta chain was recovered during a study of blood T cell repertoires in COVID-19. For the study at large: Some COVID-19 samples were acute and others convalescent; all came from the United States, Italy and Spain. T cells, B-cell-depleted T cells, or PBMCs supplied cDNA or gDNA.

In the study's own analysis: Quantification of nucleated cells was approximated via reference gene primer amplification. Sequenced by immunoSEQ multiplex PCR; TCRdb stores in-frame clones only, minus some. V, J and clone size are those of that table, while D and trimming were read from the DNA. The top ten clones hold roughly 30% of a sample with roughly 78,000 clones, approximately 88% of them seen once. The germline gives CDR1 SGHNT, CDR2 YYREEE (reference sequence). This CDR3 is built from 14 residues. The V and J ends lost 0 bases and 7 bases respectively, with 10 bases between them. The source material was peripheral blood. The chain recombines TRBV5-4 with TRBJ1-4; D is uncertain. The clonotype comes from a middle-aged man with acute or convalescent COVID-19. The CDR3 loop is CASSLDSNLEKLFF. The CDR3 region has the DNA TGTGCCAGCAGCTTGGACAGCAACCTTGAAAAACTGTTTTTT. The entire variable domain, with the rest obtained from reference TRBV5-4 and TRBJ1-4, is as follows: ETGVTQSPTHLIKTRGQQVTLRCSSQSGHNTVSWYQQALGQGPQFIFQYYREEENGRGNFPPRFSGLQFPNYSSELNVNALELDDSALYLCASSLDSNLEKLFFGSGTQLSVL.